This T cell receptor beta chain was captured in a study of blood T cell repertoires in COVID-19. Study-wide context: COVID-19 samples, acute and convalescent, were from the United States, Italy and Spain. T cells, B-cell-depleted T cells, or PBMCs supplied cDNA or gDNA.

Trimming took 5 bases from V and 2 from J; bases not matched to a gene: 6. This CDR3 has 15 amino acids. Germline V gives CDR1 MNHEY, CDR2 SMNVEV (reference sequence). In the source study's methods: Nucleated cell number was recorded as an estimate derived from reference gene primer amplification. The protocol was immunoSEQ multiplex PCR, while the TCRdb copy is restricted to in-frame clones and leaves out a portion. V and J calls and clone size come straight from that table; D and trimming were deduced from the DNA. In the table there are 110,000 or so clones, 84% of which are singletons. The clonotype comes from a woman aged 35 to 49 with acute or convalescent COVID-19. Sequenced sample: peripheral blood. The chain links TRBV27 to TRBJ1-2, with TRBD1 matching 9 bases. The CDR3 sequence: CASSPGQGGNYGYTF. The CDR3, as DNA: TGTGCCAGCAGTCCGGGACAGGGAGGGAACTATGGCTACACCTTC.